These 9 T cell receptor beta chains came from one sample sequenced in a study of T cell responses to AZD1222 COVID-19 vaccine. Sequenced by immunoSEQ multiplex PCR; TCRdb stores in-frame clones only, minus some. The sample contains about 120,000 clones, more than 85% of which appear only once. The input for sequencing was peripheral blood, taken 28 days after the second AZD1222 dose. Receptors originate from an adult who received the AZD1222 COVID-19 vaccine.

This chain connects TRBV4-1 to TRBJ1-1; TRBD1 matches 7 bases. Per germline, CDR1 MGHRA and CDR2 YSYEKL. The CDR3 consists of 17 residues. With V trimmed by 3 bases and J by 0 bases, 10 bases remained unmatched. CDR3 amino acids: CASSHRGDRGMNTEAFF. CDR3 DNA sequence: TGCGCCAGCAGCCACAGGGGGGACCGGGGCATGAACACTGAAGCTTTCTTT.

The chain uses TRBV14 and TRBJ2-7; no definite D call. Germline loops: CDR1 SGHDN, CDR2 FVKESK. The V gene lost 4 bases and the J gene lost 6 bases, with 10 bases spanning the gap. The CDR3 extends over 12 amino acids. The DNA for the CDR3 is TGTGCCAGCAGCCGGGGAAGTCTCGAGCAGTACTTC. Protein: CASSRGSLEQYF.

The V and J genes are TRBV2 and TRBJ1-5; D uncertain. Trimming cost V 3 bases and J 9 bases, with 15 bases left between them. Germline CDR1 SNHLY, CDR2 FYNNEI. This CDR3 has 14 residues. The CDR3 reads CASSETAVIRPQHF. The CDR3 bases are TGTGCCAGCAGTGAGACGGCGGTTATTAGGCCCCAGCATTTT.

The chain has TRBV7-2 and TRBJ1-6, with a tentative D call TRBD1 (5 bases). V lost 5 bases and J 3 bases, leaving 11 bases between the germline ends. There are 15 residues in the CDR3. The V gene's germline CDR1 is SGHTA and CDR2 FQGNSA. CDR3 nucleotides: TGTGCCAGCAGCCCCGGGGGACTCTATAATTCACCCCTCCACTTT. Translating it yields CASSPGGLYNSPLHF.

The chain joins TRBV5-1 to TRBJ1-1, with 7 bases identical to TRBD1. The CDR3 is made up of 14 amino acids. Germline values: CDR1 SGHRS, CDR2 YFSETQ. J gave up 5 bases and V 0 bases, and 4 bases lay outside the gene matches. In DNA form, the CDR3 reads TGCGCCAGCAGCTTGGGACAGGGACGGACTGAAGCTTTCTTT. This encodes CASSLGQGRTEAFF.

The CDR3 sequence is CASSLTPGEKLFF. As DNA, the CDR3 is TGTGCCAGCAGCTTAACCCCAGGAGAAAAACTGTTTTTT. This chain joins TRBV7-3 and TRBJ1-4, with no clear D. The CDR3 spans 13 residues. Trimming stripped 0 bases from V and 8 bases from J, with 7 bases between. The germline V gene encodes CDR1 SGHTA and CDR2 FQGTGA.

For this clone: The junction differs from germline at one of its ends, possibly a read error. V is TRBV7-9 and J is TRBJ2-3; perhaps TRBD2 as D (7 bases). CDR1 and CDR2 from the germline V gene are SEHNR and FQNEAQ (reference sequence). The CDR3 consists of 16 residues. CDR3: CASSLGRGAHTDTQYF. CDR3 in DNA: TGTGCCAGTAGCTTAGGGAGGGGGGCACACACAGATACGCAGTATTTT.

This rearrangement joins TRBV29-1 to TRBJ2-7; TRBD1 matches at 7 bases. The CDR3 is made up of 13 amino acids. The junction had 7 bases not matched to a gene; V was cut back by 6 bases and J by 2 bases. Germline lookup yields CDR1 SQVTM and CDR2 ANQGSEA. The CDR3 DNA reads TGCAGCGTGGTCCTAGGGACAGCCTACGAGCAGTACTTC. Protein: CSVVLGTAYEQYF.

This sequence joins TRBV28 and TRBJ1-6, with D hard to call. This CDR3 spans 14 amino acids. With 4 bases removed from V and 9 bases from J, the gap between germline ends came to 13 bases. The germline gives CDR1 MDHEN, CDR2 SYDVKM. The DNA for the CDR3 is TGTGCCAGCAGTTCCTACGGGGTGGGTTCACCCCTCCACTTT. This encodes CASSSYGVGSPLHF.